This passage covers 12 T cell receptor beta chains from one sample sequenced in a study of early T cells in non-severe SARS-CoV-2 infection. TCRdb recomputed calls from the 5' RACE reads with MiXCR, one row per CDR3 protein. This table has 65,000 to 95,000 distinct CDR3 sequences, about a sixth appearing once. The source material was whole blood. The receptors derive from an adult who was a healthcare worker with PCR-confirmed SARS-CoV-2 infection or an uninfected control (not recorded which).

This clonotype has only one observation. The chain is built from TRBV12-3 or TRBV12-4 and TRBJ1-2; 11 nucleotides match TRBD1. The CDR3 contains 16 residues. V shed 6 bases and J 3 bases; nucleotides not matched to a gene: 9. CDR3 protein: CASSLGTGGLDYGYTF. In nucleotides, the CDR3 is TGTGCCAGCAGCCTCGGGACAGGGGGATTAGACTATGGCTACACCTTC.

The V gene is TRBV3-1, the J gene TRBJ2-1; TRBD2 agrees at 11 bases. Germline V lookup: CDR1 LGHDT, CDR2 YNNKEL (reference sequence). This CDR3 has 17 residues. The J segment lost 3 bases and the V segment lost 3 bases, leaving 7 bases of the junction unmatched. The CDR3 protein is CASSQRGGTSGYNEQFF. The DNA of the CDR3 is TGTGCCAGCAGCCAGCGGGGCGGGACTAGCGGCTACAATGAGCAGTTCTTC.

This clonotype was observed many times. CDR3 protein: CASSYACCSPLHF. In nucleotides, the CDR3 is TGTGCCAGCAGTTACGCCTGTTGTTCACCCCTCCACTTT. This sequence joins TRBV6-5 and TRBJ1-6; D ambiguous. V was shortened by 2 bases and J by 9 bases, with 8 bases between the two germline ends. Germline lookup yields CDR1 MNHEY and CDR2 SVGAGI. The CDR3 is made up of 13 amino acids.

The table lists this clonotype with a few counts. The chain recombines TRBV7-2 with TRBJ2-3; tentatively, D is TRBD1 or TRBD2 (6 bases each). CDR3 length: 15 amino acids. Trimming left V 2 bases short and J 6 bases short, with 15 bases between. Per the germline V gene, CDR1 is SGHTA and CDR2 is FQGNSA. The CDR3 region has the DNA TGTGCCAGCAGCTTAAGGGGGGTTAGCGCCGATACGCAGTATTTT. Translating gives CASSLRGVSADTQYF.

This clonotype turned up a few times. This chain joins TRBV29-1 and TRBJ2-1, with D hard to call. Germline-derived CDR1 and CDR2 are SQVTM and ANQGSEA. Trimming cost V 1 base and J 2 bases, with 15 bases left between them. The CDR3 has 16 residues. CDR3 nucleotide sequence: TGCAGCGTTGAAGCGTTTGAGGCGGTAACCTACAATGAGCAGTTCTTC. It codes for CSVEAFEAVTYNEQFF.

There are many counts of this clonotype. The genes are TRBV12-3 or TRBV12-4 and TRBJ2-7; TRBD2 might be the D (6 bases). The CDR3 has 15 residues. V shed 7 bases and J shed 0 bases, with 16 bases lying between them. The CDR3 loop is CASTREDPSSYEQYF. CDR3 nucleotide sequence: TGTGCCAGCACCAGGGAGGATCCCAGCTCCTACGAGCAGTACTTC.

This clonotype was counted only a few times. This chain uses TRBV6-5 with TRBJ1-3; the D is unclear. The V end was cut by 6 bases, the J end by 4 bases, with 10 bases between. Per germline, CDR1 MNHEY and CDR2 SVGAGI. The CDR3 totals 13 residues. The CDR3, as DNA: TGTGCCAGCAGCCCCACCGGGGGAAACACCATATATTTT. It encodes CASSPTGGNTIYF.

CDR3 in amino acids: CASRDRDRGYEQYF. In DNA, the CDR3 is TGTGCCAGCAGGGACCGGGACAGGGGATACGAGCAGTACTTC. The chain has TRBV11-3 and TRBJ2-7; 10 bases map to TRBD1. This CDR3 region has 14 residues. The germline V gene has CDR1 SGHNT and CDR2 YENEEA. The V segment lost 6 bases and the J segment 4 bases; nucleotides outside the gene matches: 6.

The chain couples TRBV6-5 to TRBJ2-3; D tentatively reads TRBD1 or TRBD2 (5 bases each). V dropped 8 bases and J dropped 0 bases, with 15 bases sitting between them. Looked up from germline, CDR1 is MNHEY and CDR2 is SVGAGI. This CDR3 region has 15 residues. CDR3 protein: CASRTGTASTDTQYF. The CDR3 bases are TGTGCCAGCCGGACGGGGACCGCTAGCACAGATACGCAGTATTTT.

V gene TRBV29-1 combines with J gene TRBJ2-7, with a possible D match to TRBD2 (6 bases). The CDR3 is made up of 13 amino acids. In germline, CDR1 is SQVTM, CDR2 ANQGSEA. Trimming cost V 7 bases and J 6 bases, with 19 bases left between them. CDR3 sequence (DNA): TGCAGCGCCGCAGTCGGCCCAGCGGGCGAGCAGTACTTC. It specifies CSAAVGPAGEQYF.

This clonotype was counted a few times. This sequence joins TRBV10-3 and TRBJ2-5, with no clear D. Germline-derived CDR1 and CDR2 are ENHRY and SYGVKD. Trimming cost V 10 bases and J 5 bases, with 11 bases left between them. The CDR3 runs 11 residues. CDR3 amino acids: CAKAPAETQYF. DNA of the CDR3: TGTGCCAAAGCGCCGGCGGAGACCCAGTACTTC.

This clonotype turned up a few times. J is TRBJ1-5 and V is TRBV10-3; 7 bases map to TRBD1. The trim removed 6 bases at V and 5 bases at J, leaving 1 base unmatched. The germline V gene encodes CDR1 ENHRY and CDR2 SYGVKD. The CDR3 covers 12 residues. CDR3 loop: CAIRGTDQPQHF. The CDR3 coding sequence is TGTGCCATCAGGGGGACAGATCAGCCCCAGCATTTT.